These T cell receptor beta chains were read from a single sample in a study of T cells in Graves' hyperthyroidism and ophthalmopathy. TCRdb reprocessed the multiplex PCR reads via MiXCR and lists one record per CDR3 protein. The sample holds 200,000 to 250,000 distinct CDR3 sequences; about 24% are singletons and the top ten take roughly 40%. The sequenced sample consisted of blood. The receptor set was obtained from a woman in her thirties or forties with Graves' ophthalmopathy. The CDR3 runs from the conserved cysteine through the conserved F or W. D genes are given only for firm matches. For some rows the clone size is stated as once, few or many, or as a class when expanded; others skip it.

TRBV28	TRBJ2-7	many	TRBD2	TGTGCCAGCGGGGCGGGAGTGAGGGAGCAGTACTTC	CASGAGVREQYF
TRBV3-1	TRBJ2-7	.	.	TGTGCCAGCAGCCAAGTAACCCACGAGCAGTACTTC	CASSQVTHEQYF
TRBV6-5	TRBJ1-2	many	TRBD1	TGTGCCAGCAGTCGGACAGGTGGTGCTGGCTACACCTTC	CASSRTGGAGYTF
TRBV11-1	TRBJ2-7	.	.	TGTGCCAGCAGCGCTAAAATTACAGCAAAGAGCTCCTACGAGCAGTGCTTC	CASSAKITAKSSYEQCF
TRBV9	TRBJ1-6	.	.	TGTGCCAGCAGCGTAGATGGGCTCTCAAATTCACCCCTCCACTTT	CASSVDGLSNSPLHF
TRBV11-1	TRBJ1-5	many	.	TGTGCCAACGTCGAATTTTGGGACTCAGTTAATAGCAATCAGCCCCAGCATTTT	CANVEFWDSVNSNQPQHF
TRBV2	TRBJ1-2	many	.	TGTGCCAGCAGCCTGGACAACCGGTATGGCTACACCTTC	CASSLDNRYGYTF
TRBV20-1	TRBJ1-5	many	.	TGCAGTGCCCGCAAGGGCAATCAGCCCCAGCATTTT	CSARKGNQPQHF
TRBV12-3/TRBV12-4	TRBJ1-1	many	.	TGTGCCAGCAGCGGGAACACTGAAGCTTTCTTT	CASSGNTEAFF
TRBV30	TRBJ1-3	many	.	TGTGCCTGGACCGAAATTGGAAACACCATATATTTT	CAWTEIGNTIYF
TRBV11-1	TRBJ1-6	many	TRBD1	TGTGCCAGCAGTTCGGACAGGCGGGATTCACCCCTCCACTTT	CASSSDRRDSPLHF
TRBV7-3	TRBJ2-7	many	TRBD2	TGTGCCAGCAGCCCCGGAGGCGGGAGGAACGAGCAGTACTTC	CASSPGGGRNEQYF
TRBV28	TRBJ2-7	many	TRBD1	TGTGCCAGCAGTCCCACAGGGGGCGCTGAGCAGTACTTC	CASSPTGGAEQYF
TRBV6-1	TRBJ2-5	.	TRBD1	TGTGCCAGCACCATGACAGGGGTCCAAGAGACCCAGTACTTC	CASTMTGVQETQYF
TRBV6-4	TRBJ2-7	many	.	TGTGCCAGCAGTGATACCTCCGGGAGCCGCGAGCAGTACTTC	CASSDTSGSREQYF
TRBV7-2	TRBJ2-7	many	TRBD1	TGTGCCAGCAGCATCTACAGGGGCTACGAGCAGTACTTC	CASSIYRGYEQYF
TRBV12-3/TRBV12-4	TRBJ2-5	many	.	TGTGCCAGCAGCCCCGGTAACGTGGACCCCCGGCGAGAGACCCAGTACTTC	CASSPGNVDPRRETQYF
TRBV12-5	TRBJ2-5	.	.	TGTGCTAGTGGTTCGGCAGCACAGGGAGAACAAGAGACCCAGTACTTC	CASGSAAQGEQETQYF
TRBV19	TRBJ2-7	many	TRBD2	TGTGCCAGTAGACCTCGACTAGCGGGAGTCTACGAGCAGTACTTC	CASRPRLAGVYEQYF
TRBV2	TRBJ2-7	many	.	TGTGCCAGCCGCCCCGCACCTATTTACGAGCAGTACTTC	CASRPAPIYEQYF
TRBV12-3/TRBV12-4	TRBJ1-6	many	.	TGTGCCAGCAGTTTTTTCGGGGCTAAGGATTCACCCCTCCACTTT	CASSFFGAKDSPLHF
TRBV12-3/TRBV12-4	TRBJ2-5	.	TRBD2	TGTGCCAGCAGTTTAGATCTAGCGGGGGATATGTCGAACCGAGAGACCCAGTACTTC	CASSLDLAGDMSNRETQYF
TRBV20-1	TRBJ1-2	once	.	TGCAGTGCTAGCGGGCAAGATGGCTACACCTTC	CSASGQDGYTF
TRBV6-5	TRBJ2-7	many	TRBD1	TGTGCCAGCAGTCCGACGACAGGGGGAATCTACGAGCAGTACTTC	CASSPTTGGIYEQYF
TRBV24-1	TRBJ2-5	many	.	TGTGCCACCAGTGATTCGCTAGTCGCGGGGAGCCAAGAGACCCAGTACTTC	CATSDSLVAGSQETQYF
TRBV4-1	TRBJ2-5	few	TRBD1	TGCGCCAGCAGCCTCGGGACAGAGACCCAAGAGACCCAGTACTTC	CASSLGTETQETQYF
TRBV12-3/TRBV12-4	TRBJ1-3	.	TRBD1	TGTGCCAGCAGCTATGACAAGGGAGGACAGGCTGGAAACACCATATATTTT	CASSYDKGGQAGNTIYF
TRBV20-1	TRBJ2-7	many	.	TGCAGTGCTGACTCGGGCCGTTACGAGCAGTACTTC	CSADSGRYEQYF
TRBV24-1	TRBJ2-7	many	.	TGTGCCACCAGTAACGGGGGCGAGCAGTACTTC	CATSNGGEQYF
TRBV29-1	TRBJ1-1	.	.	TGCAGCGTTGCCGGACAGCGGTCGAACACTGAAGCTTTCTTT	CSVAGQRSNTEAFF
TRBV7-8	TRBJ1-1	.	.	TGTGCCAGCAGCTACGGACAGTGGAACACTGAAGCTTTCTTT	CASSYGQWNTEAFF
TRBV24-1	TRBJ1-2	.	.	TGTGCCACCAGTGACCCACAGGTATATGGCTACACCTTC	CATSDPQVYGYTF
TRBV14	TRBJ2-7	.	.	TGTGCCAGCAGCCCGGGGGACAGAGTCGTGGGAGAGCAGTACTTC	CASSPGDRVVGEQYF